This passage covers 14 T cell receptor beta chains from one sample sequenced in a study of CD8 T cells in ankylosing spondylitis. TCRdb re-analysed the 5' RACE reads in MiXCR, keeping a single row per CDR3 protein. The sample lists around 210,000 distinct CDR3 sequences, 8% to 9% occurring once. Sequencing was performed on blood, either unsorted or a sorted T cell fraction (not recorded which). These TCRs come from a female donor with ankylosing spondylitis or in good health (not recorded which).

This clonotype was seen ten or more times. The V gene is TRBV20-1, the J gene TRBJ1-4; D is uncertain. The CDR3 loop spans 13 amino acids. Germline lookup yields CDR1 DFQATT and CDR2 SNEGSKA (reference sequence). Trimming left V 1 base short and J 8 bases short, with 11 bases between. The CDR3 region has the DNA TGCAGTGCTAGAGTTACATTAGGGGAAAAACTGTTTTTT. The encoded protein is CSARVTLGEKLFF.

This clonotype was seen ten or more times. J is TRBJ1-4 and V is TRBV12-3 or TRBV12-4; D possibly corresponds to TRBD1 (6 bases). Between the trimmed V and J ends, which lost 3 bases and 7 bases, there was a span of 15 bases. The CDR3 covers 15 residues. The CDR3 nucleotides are TGTGCCAGCAGTTTGGGGGGCAGTGGCGTTGAAAAACTGTTTTTT. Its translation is CASSLGGSGVEKLFF.

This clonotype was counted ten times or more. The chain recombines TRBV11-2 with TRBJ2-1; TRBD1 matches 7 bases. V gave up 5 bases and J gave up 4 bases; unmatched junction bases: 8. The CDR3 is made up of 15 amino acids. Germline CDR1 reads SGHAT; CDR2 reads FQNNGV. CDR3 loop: CASSRGQARYNEQFF. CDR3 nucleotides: TGTGCCAGCAGCCGCGGACAGGCGCGGTACAATGAGCAGTTCTTC.

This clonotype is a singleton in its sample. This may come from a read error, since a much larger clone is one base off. CDR3 DNA: TGCAGTGCTAGAGATTTGAGGGAGGGCCCCGGGGCGCTGTTTTTT. Translation: CSARDLREGPGALFF. The chain combines TRBV20-1 with TRBJ2-2; TRBD2 matches at 7 bases. Germline V lookup: CDR1 DFQATT, CDR2 SNEGSKA (reference sequence). There are 15 residues in the CDR3.

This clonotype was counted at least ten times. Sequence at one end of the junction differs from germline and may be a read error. The CDR3 coding sequence is TGTGCTAGCAGCCATGGCGACGGGGAGCTGTTTTTT. This translates into CASSHGDGELFF. The V gene is TRBV7-7, the J gene TRBJ2-2; D unclear. Germline V gives CDR1 SSHAT, CDR2 FNYEAQ (reference sequence). This CDR3 comprises 12 residues.

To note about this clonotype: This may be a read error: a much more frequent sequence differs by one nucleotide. The CDR3 DNA sequence: TGTGCCAGCAGCCCGACAGGGGCGAACACTGAAGCTTTCTTT. Protein sequence: CASSPTGANTEAFF. J is TRBJ1-1 and V is TRBV3-1, with 8 bases matching TRBD1. The germline V gene encodes CDR1 LGHDT and CDR2 YNNKEL (reference sequence). This CDR3 has 14 residues. V was pared by 4 bases and J by 1 base, with 2 bases of the junction left unmatched.

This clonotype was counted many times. CDR3 residues: CASSLKGGGEAFF. The CDR3 DNA is TGTGCCAGCAGTTTAAAAGGAGGGGGCGAAGCTTTCTTT. The J gene is TRBJ1-1, the V gene TRBV12-3 or TRBV12-4; 7 bases map to TRBD1. V trimming: 2 bases; J trimming: 8 bases; junction bases outside the gene matches: 5. The CDR3 has 13 residues.

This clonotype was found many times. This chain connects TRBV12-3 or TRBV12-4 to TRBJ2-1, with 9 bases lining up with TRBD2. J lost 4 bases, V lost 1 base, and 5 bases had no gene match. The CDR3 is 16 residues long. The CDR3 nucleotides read TGTGCCAGCAGTTTAGAACTAGCGGGTCCATACAATGAGCAGTTCTTC. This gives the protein CASSLELAGPYNEQFF.

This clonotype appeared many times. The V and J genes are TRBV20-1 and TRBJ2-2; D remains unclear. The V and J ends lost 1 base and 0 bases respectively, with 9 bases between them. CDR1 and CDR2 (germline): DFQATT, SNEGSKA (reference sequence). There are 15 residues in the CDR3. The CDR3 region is CSARAGVANTGELFF. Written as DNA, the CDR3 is TGCAGTGCTAGAGCTGGAGTCGCGAACACCGGGGAGCTGTTTTTT.

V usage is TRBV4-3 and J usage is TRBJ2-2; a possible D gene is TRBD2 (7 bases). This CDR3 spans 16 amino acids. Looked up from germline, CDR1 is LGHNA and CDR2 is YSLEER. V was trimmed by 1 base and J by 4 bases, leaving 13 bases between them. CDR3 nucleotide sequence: TGCGCCAGCAGCCAAGGACGGGGGGCTAGCACCGGGGAGCTGTTTTTT. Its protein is CASSQGRGASTGELFF.

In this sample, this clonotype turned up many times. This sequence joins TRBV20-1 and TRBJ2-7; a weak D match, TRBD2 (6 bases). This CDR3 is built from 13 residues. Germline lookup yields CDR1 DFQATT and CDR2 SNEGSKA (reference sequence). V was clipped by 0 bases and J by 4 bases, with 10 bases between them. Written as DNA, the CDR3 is TGCAGTGCTAGAGATGGGACTCGATACGAGCAGTACTTC. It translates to CSARDGTRYEQYF.

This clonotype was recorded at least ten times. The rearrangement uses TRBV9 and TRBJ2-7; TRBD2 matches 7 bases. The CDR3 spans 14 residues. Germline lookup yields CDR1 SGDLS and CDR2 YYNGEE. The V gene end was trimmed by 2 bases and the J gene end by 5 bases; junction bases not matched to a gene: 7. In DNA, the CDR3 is TGTGCCAGCAGCGTCACCGGGACTACTGACGAGCAGTACTTC. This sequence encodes CASSVTGTTDEQYF.

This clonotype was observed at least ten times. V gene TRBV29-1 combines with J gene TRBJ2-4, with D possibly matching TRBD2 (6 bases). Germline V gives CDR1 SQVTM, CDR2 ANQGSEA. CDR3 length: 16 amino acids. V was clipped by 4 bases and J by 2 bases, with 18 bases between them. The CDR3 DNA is TGCAGCGTTGTGTCCGGCGGGGCCGGGACCAAAAACATTCAGTACTTC. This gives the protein CSVVSGGAGTKNIQYF.

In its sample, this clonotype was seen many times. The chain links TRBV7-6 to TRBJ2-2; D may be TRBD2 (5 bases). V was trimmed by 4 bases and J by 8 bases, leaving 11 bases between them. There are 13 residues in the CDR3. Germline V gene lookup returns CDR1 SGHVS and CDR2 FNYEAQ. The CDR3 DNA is TGTGCCAGCAGCTCCGACCGGGGTGGGGAGCTGTTTTTT. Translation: CASSSDRGGELFF.